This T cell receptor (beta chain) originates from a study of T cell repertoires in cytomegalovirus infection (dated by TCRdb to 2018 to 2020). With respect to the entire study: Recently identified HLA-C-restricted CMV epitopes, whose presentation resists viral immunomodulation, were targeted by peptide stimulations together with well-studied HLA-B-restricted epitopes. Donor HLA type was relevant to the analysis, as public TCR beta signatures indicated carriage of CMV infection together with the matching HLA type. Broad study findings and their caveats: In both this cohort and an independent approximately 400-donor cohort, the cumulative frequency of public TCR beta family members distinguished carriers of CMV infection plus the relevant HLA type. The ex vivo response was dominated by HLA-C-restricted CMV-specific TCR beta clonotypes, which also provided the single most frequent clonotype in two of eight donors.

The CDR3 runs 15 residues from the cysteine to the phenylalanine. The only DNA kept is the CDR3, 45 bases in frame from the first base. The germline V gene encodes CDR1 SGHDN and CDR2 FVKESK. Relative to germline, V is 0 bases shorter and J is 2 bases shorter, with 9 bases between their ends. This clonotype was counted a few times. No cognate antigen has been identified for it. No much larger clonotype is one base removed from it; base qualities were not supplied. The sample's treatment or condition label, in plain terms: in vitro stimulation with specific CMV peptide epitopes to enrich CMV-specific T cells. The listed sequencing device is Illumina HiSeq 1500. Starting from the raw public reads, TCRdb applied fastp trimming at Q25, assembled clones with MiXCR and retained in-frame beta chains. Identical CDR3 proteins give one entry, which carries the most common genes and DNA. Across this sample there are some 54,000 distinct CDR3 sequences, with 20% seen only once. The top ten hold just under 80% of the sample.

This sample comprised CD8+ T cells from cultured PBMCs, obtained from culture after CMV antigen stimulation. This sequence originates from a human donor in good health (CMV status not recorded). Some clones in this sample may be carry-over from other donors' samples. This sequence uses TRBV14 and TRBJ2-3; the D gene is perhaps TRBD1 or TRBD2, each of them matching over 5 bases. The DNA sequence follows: TGTGCCAGCAGCCAAGAGGGGACGGTCACAGATACGCAGTATTTT. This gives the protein CASSQEGTVTDTQYF.